This T cell receptor beta chain appears in the sequencing data of a study of T cell changes during pregnancy in multiple sclerosis. This clone was detected only once. Profiling relied on immunoSEQ multiplex PCR, and the TCRdb table lists in-frame clones only, not all of them. The table lists roughly 59,000 clones, roughly 92% of them singletons. The receptor comes from a female donor with multiple sclerosis, enrolled in a pregnancy study. Source: CD8+ T cells from peripheral blood mononuclear cells, taken in the second trimester of pregnancy.

Here the CDR3 DNA reads TGTGCCAGCAGCTTAGCCCGGACAGGGGGAACAGATACGCAGTATTTT. Residues: CASSLARTGGTDTQYF. The chain employs TRBV7-8 and TRBJ2-3; 10 positions match TRBD1. There are 16 residues in the CDR3. After removal of 0 bases from V and 3 bases from J, the junction contained 3 bases not matched to a gene. Germline assignment: CDR1 SGHVS and CDR2 FQNEAQ.